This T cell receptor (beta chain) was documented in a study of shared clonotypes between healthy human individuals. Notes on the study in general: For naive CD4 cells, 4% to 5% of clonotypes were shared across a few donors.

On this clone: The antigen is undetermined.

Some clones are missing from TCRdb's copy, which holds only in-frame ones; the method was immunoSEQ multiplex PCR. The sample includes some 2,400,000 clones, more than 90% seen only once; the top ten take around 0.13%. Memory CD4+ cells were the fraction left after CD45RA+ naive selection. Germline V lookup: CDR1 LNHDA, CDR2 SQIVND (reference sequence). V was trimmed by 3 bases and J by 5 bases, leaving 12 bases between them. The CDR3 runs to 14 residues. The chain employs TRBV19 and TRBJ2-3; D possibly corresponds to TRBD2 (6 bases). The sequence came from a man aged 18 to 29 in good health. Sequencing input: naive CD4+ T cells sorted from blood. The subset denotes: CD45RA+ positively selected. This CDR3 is CASSIGGRKDTQYF. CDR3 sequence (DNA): TGTGCCAGTAGTATCGGGGGACGAAAAGATACGCAGTATTTT.